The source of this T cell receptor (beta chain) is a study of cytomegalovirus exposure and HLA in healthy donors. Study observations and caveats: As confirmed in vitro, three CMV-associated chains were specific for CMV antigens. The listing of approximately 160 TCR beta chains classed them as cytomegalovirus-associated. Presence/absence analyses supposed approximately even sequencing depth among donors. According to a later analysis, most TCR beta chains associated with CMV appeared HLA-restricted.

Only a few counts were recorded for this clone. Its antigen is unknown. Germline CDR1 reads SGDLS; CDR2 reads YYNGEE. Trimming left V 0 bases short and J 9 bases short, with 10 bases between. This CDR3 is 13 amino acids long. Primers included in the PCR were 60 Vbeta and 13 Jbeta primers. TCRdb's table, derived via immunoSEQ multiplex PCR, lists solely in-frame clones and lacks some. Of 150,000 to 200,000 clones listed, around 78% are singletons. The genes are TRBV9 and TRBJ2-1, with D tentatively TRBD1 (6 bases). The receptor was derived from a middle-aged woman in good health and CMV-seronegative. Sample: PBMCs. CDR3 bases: TGTGCCAGCAGCGTAGGGGAACAGGGTGAGCAGTTCTTC. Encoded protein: CASSVGEQGEQFF. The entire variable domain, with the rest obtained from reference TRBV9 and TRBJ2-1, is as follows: DSGVTQTPKHLITATGQRVTLRCSPRSGDLSVYWYQQSLDQGLQFLIQYYNGEERAKGNILERFSAQQFPDLHSELNLSSLELGDSALYFCASSVGEQGEQFFGPGTRLTVL.